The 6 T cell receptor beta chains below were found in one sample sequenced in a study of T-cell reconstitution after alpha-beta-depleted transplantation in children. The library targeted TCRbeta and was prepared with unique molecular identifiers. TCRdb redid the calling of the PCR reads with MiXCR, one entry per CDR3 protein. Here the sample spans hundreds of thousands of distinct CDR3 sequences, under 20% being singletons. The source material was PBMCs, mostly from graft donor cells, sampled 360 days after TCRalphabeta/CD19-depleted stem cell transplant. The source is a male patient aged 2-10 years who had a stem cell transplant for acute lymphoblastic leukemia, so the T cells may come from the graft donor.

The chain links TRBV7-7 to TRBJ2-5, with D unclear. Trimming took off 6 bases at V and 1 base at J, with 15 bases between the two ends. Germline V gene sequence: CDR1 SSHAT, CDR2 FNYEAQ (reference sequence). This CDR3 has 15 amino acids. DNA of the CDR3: TGTGCCAGCAGTCGAAACGGGCTACCCCAAGAGACCCAGTACTTC. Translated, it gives CASSRNGLPQETQYF.

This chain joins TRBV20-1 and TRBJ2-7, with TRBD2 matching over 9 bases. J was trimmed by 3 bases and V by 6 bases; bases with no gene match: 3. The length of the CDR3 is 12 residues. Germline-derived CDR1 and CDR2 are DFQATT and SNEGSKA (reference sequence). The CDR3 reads CSAISGGYEQYF. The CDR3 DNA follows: TGCAGTGCCATTAGCGGGGGCTACGAGCAGTACTTC.

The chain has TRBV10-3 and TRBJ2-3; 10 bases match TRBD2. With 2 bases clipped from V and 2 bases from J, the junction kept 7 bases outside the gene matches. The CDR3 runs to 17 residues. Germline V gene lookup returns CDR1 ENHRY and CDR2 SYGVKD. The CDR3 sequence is CAISETRSGGATDTQYF. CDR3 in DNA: TGTGCCATCAGTGAGACGAGAAGCGGGGGGGCCACAGATACGCAGTATTTT.

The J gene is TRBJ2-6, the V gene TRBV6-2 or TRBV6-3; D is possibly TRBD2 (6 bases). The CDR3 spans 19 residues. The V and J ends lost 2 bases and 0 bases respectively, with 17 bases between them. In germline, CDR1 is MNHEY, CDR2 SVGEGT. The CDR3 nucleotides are TGTGCCAGCAGTTACGGTCGGGACTTCCCTTCCTCTGGGGCCAACGTCCTGACTTTC. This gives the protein CASSYGRDFPSSGANVLTF.

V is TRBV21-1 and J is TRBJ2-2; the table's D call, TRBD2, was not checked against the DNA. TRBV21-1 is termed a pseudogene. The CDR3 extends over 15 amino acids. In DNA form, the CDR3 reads TGTGCCAGCAGCACAGAGACTAGACTCACCGGGGAGCTGTTTTTT. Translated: CASSTETRLTGELFF.

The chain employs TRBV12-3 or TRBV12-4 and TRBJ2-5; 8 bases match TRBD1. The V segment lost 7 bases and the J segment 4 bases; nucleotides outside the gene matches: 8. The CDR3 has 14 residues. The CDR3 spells CASTQNRGSETQYF. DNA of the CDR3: TGTGCCAGCACCCAGAACAGGGGGTCAGAGACCCAGTACTTC.